This TCR beta chain was captured by sequencing in a study of shared clonotypes between healthy human individuals. Germline V gene sequence: CDR1 KGHSH, CDR2 LQKENI. The V and J ends lost 6 bases and 2 bases respectively, with 10 bases between them. This CDR3 contains 13 residues. Study-wide findings and caveats: Though the depth was large, rarefaction showed that sorted-subset sequencing was incomplete.

This clone was seen a handful of times. Its antigen is still unknown. Each sample came from a Caucasian adult donor living in Nashville, Tennessee. Data came from immunoSEQ multiplex PCR; TCRdb stores just in-frame clones and leaves some out. Among roughly 2.5 million clones listed, over 85% were seen once. The chain is built from TRBV18 and TRBJ1-2; D unresolved. Sequencing was done on a sample of naive CD4+ T cells sorted from blood. The subset: CD45RA+ positively selected. This sequence originates from a young man in good health. CDR3 region: CASSSEPNYGYTF. CDR3 DNA: TGTGCCAGCTCTTCCGAGCCAAACTATGGCTACACCTTC.